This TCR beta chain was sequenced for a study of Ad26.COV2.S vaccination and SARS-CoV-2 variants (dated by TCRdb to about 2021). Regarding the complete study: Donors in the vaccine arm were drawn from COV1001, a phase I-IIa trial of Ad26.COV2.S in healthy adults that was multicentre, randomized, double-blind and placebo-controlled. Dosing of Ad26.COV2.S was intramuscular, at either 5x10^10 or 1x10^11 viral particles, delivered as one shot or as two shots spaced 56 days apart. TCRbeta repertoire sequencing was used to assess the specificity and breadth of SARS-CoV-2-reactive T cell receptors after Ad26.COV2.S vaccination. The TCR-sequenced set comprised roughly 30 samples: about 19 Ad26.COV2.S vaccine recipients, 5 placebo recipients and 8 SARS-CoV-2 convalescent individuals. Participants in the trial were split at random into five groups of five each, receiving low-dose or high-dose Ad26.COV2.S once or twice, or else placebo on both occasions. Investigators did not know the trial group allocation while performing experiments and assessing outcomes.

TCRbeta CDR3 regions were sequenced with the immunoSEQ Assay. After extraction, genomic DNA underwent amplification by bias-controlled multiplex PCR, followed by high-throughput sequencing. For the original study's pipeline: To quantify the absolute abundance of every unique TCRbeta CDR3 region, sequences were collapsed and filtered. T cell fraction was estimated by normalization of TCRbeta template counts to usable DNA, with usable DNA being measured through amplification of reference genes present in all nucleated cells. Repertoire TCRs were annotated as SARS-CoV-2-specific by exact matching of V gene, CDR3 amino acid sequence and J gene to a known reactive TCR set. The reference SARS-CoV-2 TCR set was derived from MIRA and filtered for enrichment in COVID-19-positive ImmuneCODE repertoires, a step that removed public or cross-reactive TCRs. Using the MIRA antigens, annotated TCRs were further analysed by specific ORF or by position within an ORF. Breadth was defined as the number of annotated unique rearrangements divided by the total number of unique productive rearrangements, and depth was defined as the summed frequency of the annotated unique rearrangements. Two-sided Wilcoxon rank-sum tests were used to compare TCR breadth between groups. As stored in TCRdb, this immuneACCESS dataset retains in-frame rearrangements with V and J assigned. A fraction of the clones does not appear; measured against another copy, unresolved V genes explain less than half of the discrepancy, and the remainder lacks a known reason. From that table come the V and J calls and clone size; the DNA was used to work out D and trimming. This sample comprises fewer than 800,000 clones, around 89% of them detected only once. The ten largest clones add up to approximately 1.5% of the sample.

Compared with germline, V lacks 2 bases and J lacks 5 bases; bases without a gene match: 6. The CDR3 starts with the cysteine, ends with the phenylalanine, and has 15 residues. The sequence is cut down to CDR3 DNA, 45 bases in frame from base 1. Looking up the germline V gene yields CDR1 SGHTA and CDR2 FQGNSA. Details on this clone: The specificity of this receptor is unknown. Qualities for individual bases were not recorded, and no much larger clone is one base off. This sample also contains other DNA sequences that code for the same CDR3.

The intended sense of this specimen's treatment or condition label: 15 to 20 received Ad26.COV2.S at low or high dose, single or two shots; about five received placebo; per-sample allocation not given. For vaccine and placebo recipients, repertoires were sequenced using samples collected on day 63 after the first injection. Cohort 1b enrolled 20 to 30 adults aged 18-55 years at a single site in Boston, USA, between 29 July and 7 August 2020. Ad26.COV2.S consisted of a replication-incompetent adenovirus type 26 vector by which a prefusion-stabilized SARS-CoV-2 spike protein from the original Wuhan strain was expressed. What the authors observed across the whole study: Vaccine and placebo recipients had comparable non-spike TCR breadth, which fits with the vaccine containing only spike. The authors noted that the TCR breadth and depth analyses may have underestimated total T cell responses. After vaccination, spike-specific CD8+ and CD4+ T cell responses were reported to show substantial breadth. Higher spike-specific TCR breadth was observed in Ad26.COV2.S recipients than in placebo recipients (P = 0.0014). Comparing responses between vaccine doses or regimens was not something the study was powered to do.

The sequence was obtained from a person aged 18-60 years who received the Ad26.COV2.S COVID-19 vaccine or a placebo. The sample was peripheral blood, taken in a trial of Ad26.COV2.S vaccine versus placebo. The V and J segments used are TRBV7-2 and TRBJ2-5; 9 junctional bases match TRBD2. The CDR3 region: CASSLRAGGPETQYF. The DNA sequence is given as TGTGCCAGCAGCTTAAGGGCGGGGGGGCCCGAGACCCAGTACTTC.